One sample yielded the 29 T cell receptor beta chains listed below, sequenced in a study of CD8+ T cells in alopecia areata. As the sequencing template, cDNA was produced by extracting RNA and reverse transcribing it. The repertoire was sequenced with immunoSEQ multiplex PCR; TCRdb's copy has only in-frame clones and lacks some. The sample lists about 160,000 clones, 85% to 90% occurring once. The sequencing here drew on CD8+ T cells sorted from blood, taken at week 0. These receptors originate from a human donor with alopecia areata.

This chain links TRBV11-2 with TRBJ2-3; TRBD2 matches 8 bases. The CDR3 totals 17 residues. V was clipped by 0 bases and J by 6 bases; unmatched bases: 11. Per the germline V gene, CDR1 is SGHAT and CDR2 is FQNNGV. CDR3 protein: CASSLDSWRGAADTQYF. The CDR3, as DNA: TGTGCCAGCAGCTTAGACTCCTGGCGGGGGGCCGCGGATACGCAGTATTTT. The full variable domain, completed using reference TRBV11-2 and TRBJ2-3, is EAGVAQSPRYKIIEKRQSVAFWCNPISGHATLYWYQQILGQGPKLLIQFQNNGVVDDSQLPKDRFSAERLKGVDSTLKIQPAKLEDSAVYLCASSLDSWRGAADTQYFGPGTRLTVL.

The chain is built from TRBV29-1 and TRBJ2-7, with 8 bases lining up with TRBD1. Per germline, CDR1 SQVTM and CDR2 ANQGSEA. The CDR3 extends over 17 amino acids. The ends lost 1 base at V and 0 bases at J; junction bases unmatched: 11. The CDR3 reads CSVEGAPGGLSSYEQYF. Here the CDR3 DNA reads TGCAGCGTTGAAGGGGCCCCAGGGGGCTTGAGCTCCTACGAGCAGTACTTC.

The V gene is TRBV5-1, the J gene TRBJ2-2, with D perhaps given as TRBD1 or TRBD2 (5 bases each). Per germline, CDR1 SGHRS and CDR2 YFSETQ. Trimming left V 4 bases short and J 4 bases short, with 17 bases between. CDR3 size: 16 residues. The CDR3 loop reads CASSIRRDVGTGELFF. CDR3 nucleotide sequence: TGCGCCAGCAGCATTCGCAGGGACGTGGGCACCGGGGAGCTGTTTTTT.

This chain links TRBV19 with TRBJ1-5; D is uncertain. The germline CDR1 and CDR2 sequences are LNHDA and SQIVND (reference sequence). CDR3 length equals 13 residues. V lost 3 bases and J 5 bases, leaving 8 bases between the germline ends. The CDR3 DNA reads as TGTGCCAGTAGTATTTCAGGTGATCAGCCCCAGCATTTT. It translates to CASSISGDQPQHF.

The chain carries TRBV2 and TRBJ2-1, with D unclear. V was cut by 3 bases and J by 8 bases, with 8 bases left in between. The CDR3 consists of 12 residues. In germline, CDR1 is SNHLY, CDR2 FYNNEI. The CDR3 reads CASSDKGYEQFF. The CDR3 DNA reads as TGTGCCAGCAGTGACAAAGGCTATGAGCAGTTCTTC.

The genes are TRBV7-6 and TRBJ2-5; the match to TRBD2 covers 14 bases. V was pared by 5 bases and J by 6 bases, with 8 bases of the junction left unmatched. The CDR3 loop spans 16 amino acids. CDR1 is SGHVS and CDR2 is FNYEAQ in the germline V gene. CDR3 DNA sequence: TGTGCCAGCAGCACGGGGACTAGCGGGAGTTCGAAGACCCAGTACTTC. Translating it yields CASSTGTSGSSKTQYF.

This clone was picked up a small number of times. The chain joins TRBV5-1 to TRBJ2-3; no reliable D call. Germline CDR1 SGHRS, CDR2 YFSETQ. The CDR3 covers 15 residues. V lost 1 base and J 2 bases, leaving 11 bases between the germline ends. The CDR3 region is CASSLRNLFTDTQYF. As DNA, the CDR3 is TGCGCCAGCAGCTTGAGGAACCTATTCACAGATACGCAGTATTTT.

As concerns this clone: The germline gene is not matched at one end of the junction; a read error may be the cause. This rearrangement joins TRBV19 to TRBJ2-1, with 14 bases matching TRBD2. CDR3 length: 14 residues. Germline values: CDR1 LNHDA, CDR2 SQIVND (reference sequence). In DNA form, the CDR3 reads TGTGCCAGTAGTCGTGGACTAGCGGGAGGTGTTCGGGTCTTC. Protein sequence: CASSRGLAGGVRVF.

The gene calls are TRBV4-3 and TRBJ2-3, with 12 bases aligning to TRBD2. CDR3 length equals 15 residues. Germline V gives CDR1 LGHNA, CDR2 YSLEER. V lost 7 bases, J lost 4 bases, and 6 bases stayed unmatched. In DNA, the CDR3 is TGCGCCAGCAAACCGGGACTAGCGGGTTCAGATACGCAGTATTTT. Translating gives CASKPGLAGSDTQYF.

On this clone: The same CDR3 also results from other DNA sequences found in this sample. This CDR3 reads CSVVGSGELFF. The CDR3 nucleotides read TGCAGCGTTGTTGGGTCCGGGGAGCTGTTTTTT. The V gene is TRBV29-1, the J gene TRBJ2-2; D is uncertain. This CDR3 is 11 amino acids long. Germline V gene lookup returns CDR1 SQVTM and CDR2 ANQGSEA. Trimming left V 4 bases short and J 6 bases short, with 6 bases between.

The J gene is TRBJ1-1, the V gene TRBV2; 7 nucleotides agree with TRBD1. The CDR3 loop spans 13 amino acids. With 3 bases clipped from V and 5 bases from J, the junction kept 3 bases outside the gene matches. Germline V gene sequence: CDR1 SNHLY, CDR2 FYNNEI. The CDR3 DNA reads as TGTGCCAGCAGTGACCCACAGGGGACTGAAGCTTTCTTT. It yields the protein CASSDPQGTEAFF.

The chain is built from TRBV30 and TRBJ2-1; TRBD2 matches at 7 bases. Germline-derived CDR1 and CDR2 are GTSNPN and SVGIG (reference sequence). The CDR3 runs to 15 residues. The junction had 9 bases not matched to a gene; V was cut back by 3 bases and J by 4 bases. Here the CDR3 reads CAWSPGGSGYNEQFF. The CDR3 nucleotides are TGTGCCTGGAGCCCGGGCGGGAGTGGTTACAATGAGCAGTTCTTC.

The rearrangement joins TRBV7-9 to TRBJ2-1; perhaps D is TRBD1 or TRBD2 (5 bases each). V lost 3 bases and J 7 bases, leaving 22 bases between the germline ends. This CDR3 comprises 17 residues. Per germline, CDR1 SEHNR and CDR2 FQNEAQ (reference sequence). Written as DNA, the CDR3 is TGTGCCAGCAGCTTCACGGCTGCACGAGGGGTTTGGAATGAGCAGTTCTTC. Amino acid sequence: CASSFTAARGVWNEQFF. Using reference TRBV7-9 and TRBJ2-1 for the parts outside the CDR3, the full variable domain is DTGVSQNPRHKITKRGQNVTFRCDPISEHNRLYWYRQTLGQGPEFLTYFQNEAQLEKSRLLSDRFSAERPKGSFSTLEIQRTEQGDSAMYLCASSFTAARGVWNEQFFGPGTRLTVL.

The chain combines TRBV9 with TRBJ2-3; no clear D gene. The CDR3 spans 16 residues. The germline gives CDR1 SGDLS, CDR2 YYNGEE. V lost 0 bases and J lost 2, with 13 bases in between. The CDR3 protein is CASSVEDGRTTDTQYF. In DNA, the CDR3 is TGTGCCAGCAGCGTAGAGGACGGTCGAACCACAGATACGCAGTATTTT. The variable domain in full, completed from reference TRBV9 and TRBJ2-3, reads DSGVTQTPKHLITATGQRVTLRCSPRSGDLSVYWYQQSLDQGLQFLIQYYNGEERAKGNILERFSAQQFPDLHSELNLSSLELGDSALYFCASSVEDGRTTDTQYFGPGTRLTVL.

This chain connects TRBV9 to TRBJ2-7; maybe TRBD2 (5 bases). The ends were cut back, 4 bases at V and 0 bases at J, with 8 bases in the middle. This CDR3 is built from 13 residues. Per germline, CDR1 SGDLS and CDR2 YYNGEE. The CDR3: CASSPGSSYEQYF. In nucleotides, the CDR3 is TGTGCCAGCAGCCCTGGGAGCTCCTACGAGCAGTACTTC.

The V and J genes are TRBV2 and TRBJ2-1, with TRBD1 identical over 7 bases. This CDR3 region has 12 residues. Germline trimming cut 6 bases from V and 10 bases from J; bases unmatched to any gene: 6. Germline-derived CDR1 and CDR2 are SNHLY and FYNNEI. CDR3 residues: CASRDLGQEQFF. Here the CDR3 DNA reads TGTGCCAGCAGAGACCTGGGACAGGAGCAGTTCTTC. The full variable domain, with the rest looked up from reference TRBV2 and TRBJ2-1, is EPEVTQTPSHQVTQMGQEVILRCVPISNHLYFYWYRQILGQKVEFLVSFYNNEISEKSEIFDDQFSVERPDGSNFTLKIRSTKLEDSAMYFCASRDLGQEQFFGPGTRLTVL.

The DNA for the CDR3 is TGTGCCAGCAGCTTGTCCAAGTCGGCGTTCTCAGAGACCCAGTACTTC. This translates into CASSLSKSAFSETQYF. The V call is TRBV5-6, the J call TRBJ2-5; D ambiguous. CDR1 SGHDT and CDR2 YYEEEE come from the germline V gene. The CDR3 totals 16 residues. V lost 1 base to trimming and J lost 4 bases, with 17 bases between them.

The chain recombines TRBV4-1 with TRBJ2-7; D call uncertain. Per the germline V gene, CDR1 is MGHRA and CDR2 is YSYEKL. The CDR3 loop spans 14 amino acids. Trimming cost V 4 bases and J 1 base, with 11 bases left between them. CDR3 residues: CASSLRYESYEQYF. In nucleotides, the CDR3 is TGCGCCAGCAGCCTCCGGTACGAGTCCTACGAGCAGTACTTC.

This chain joins TRBV29-1 and TRBJ2-1; D gene uncertain. Trimming cost V 8 bases and J 10 bases, with 15 bases left between them. Germline V lookup: CDR1 SQVTM, CDR2 ANQGSEA. This CDR3 contains 11 residues. CDR3 nucleotide sequence: TGCAGCTCTGGCCGTGCTTGGGAGCAGTTCTTC. Amino acids: CSSGRAWEQFF.

A remark on this clone: Other DNA variants within this sample encode the same CDR3. The rearrangement links TRBV29-1 to TRBJ2-2, with D tentatively TRBD1 (5 bases). CDR1 SQVTM and CDR2 ANQGSEA come from the germline V gene. This CDR3 has 12 residues. With 6 bases removed from V and 1 base from J, the gap between germline ends came to 6 bases. The CDR3 reads CSVTGNTGELFF. The CDR3 bases are TGCAGCGTCACAGGGAACACCGGGGAGCTGTTTTTT.

The chain carries TRBV7-2 and TRBJ2-3; tentative D call: TRBD1 (6 bases). This CDR3 contains 14 residues. Trimming cost V 6 bases and J 2 bases, with 12 bases left between them. Germline assignment: CDR1 SGHTA and CDR2 FQGNSA. CDR3 region: CASSLNRATDTQYF. CDR3 nucleotide sequence: TGTGCCAGCAGTTTAAACAGGGCCACAGATACGCAGTATTTT.

Comments on this clone: A read error may produce the germline difference seen at one junction end. This chain uses TRBV7-9 with TRBJ2-6, with 7 bases matching TRBD1. The germline gives CDR1 SEHNR, CDR2 FQNEAQ (reference sequence). The CDR3 spans 17 residues. Here the CDR3 reads CTSSFDRALSGANVLTF. CDR3 nucleotides: TGTACCAGCAGCTTTGACAGGGCCCTCTCTGGGGCCAACGTCCTGACTTTC.

The V gene is TRBV6-1, the J gene TRBJ2-2; a possible D gene is TRBD1 (6 bases). Germline V lookup: CDR1 MNHNS, CDR2 SASEGT. The CDR3 extends over 12 amino acids. Between the trimmed V and J ends, which lost 7 bases and 5 bases, there was a span of 8 bases. The chain's CDR3 is CASTGQTGELFF. The CDR3, as DNA: TGTGCCAGCACCGGACAGACCGGGGAGCTGTTTTTT.

The V call is TRBV6-1, the J call TRBJ1-1; 7 positions match TRBD1. J lost 5 bases, V lost 4 bases, and 1 base had no gene match. The CDR3 contains 12 residues. Germline V gene data show CDR1 as MNHNS and CDR2 as SASEGT. CDR3 residues: CASSGGQTEAFF. The CDR3 bases are TGTGCCAGCAGTGGGGGACAGACTGAAGCTTTCTTT.

The chain recombines TRBV19 with TRBJ2-7, with D uncertain. V shed 5 bases and J shed 0 bases, with 8 bases lying between them. Per germline, CDR1 LNHDA and CDR2 SQIVND (reference sequence). CDR3 size: 13 residues. This CDR3 reads CASSPGGSYEQYF. The DNA of the CDR3 is TGTGCCAGTAGTCCCGGCGGCTCCTACGAGCAGTACTTC. Using reference TRBV19 and TRBJ2-7 for the parts outside the CDR3, the full variable domain is DGGITQSPKYLFRKEGQNVTLSCEQNLNHDAMYWYRQDPGQGLRLIYYSQIVNDFQKGDIAEGYSVSREKKESFPLTVTSAQKNPTAFYLCASSPGGSYEQYFGPGTRLTVT.

V is TRBV28 and J is TRBJ1-2; unclear D gene. Germline CDR1 reads MDHEN; CDR2 reads SYDVKM. The length of the CDR3 is 13 residues. V lost 2 bases and J 2 bases, leaving 6 bases between the germline ends. The CDR3 nucleotides read TGTGCCAGCAGTTTAACTTTGAACTATGGCTACACCTTC. Its protein product is CASSLTLNYGYTF.

The chain has TRBV29-1 and TRBJ2-7; D is undetermined. This CDR3 has 13 amino acids. Germline lookup yields CDR1 SQVTM and CDR2 ANQGSEA. V was pared by 2 bases and J by 6 bases, with 14 bases between. The CDR3 sequence: CSVESRLSFEQYF. CDR3 DNA sequence: TGCAGCGTTGAATCTCGGCTGTCGTTCGAGCAGTACTTC.

The V gene is TRBV7-9, the J gene TRBJ2-3, with 9 nucleotides matching TRBD2. This CDR3 has 13 amino acids. CDR1 is SEHNR and CDR2 is FQNEAQ in the germline V gene (reference sequence). V was clipped by 5 bases and J by 6 bases; unmatched bases: 3. CDR3 nucleotides: TGTGCCAGCAGCCCCGGACTAGCGGATACGCAGTATTTT. Protein: CASSPGLADTQYF.

The V call is TRBV25-1, the J call TRBJ2-7; the D gene could be TRBD1 or TRBD2 (5 bases each). The CDR3 is 14 residues long. V lost 2 bases, J lost 0 bases, and 8 bases lay in between. In germline, CDR1 is MGHDK, CDR2 SYGVNS. CDR3 DNA sequence: TGTGCCAGCAGTGAAGGGGGAGCCTCCTACGAGCAGTACTTC. Amino acids: CASSEGGASYEQYF.